The rows below give T cell receptor beta chains drawn from one sample of a study of shared clonotypes between healthy human individuals. Sequencing used immunoSEQ multiplex PCR; TCRdb keeps in-frame clones, though not all of them. This table has about 1.5 million clones, 95% to 99% appearing once. The specimen was naive CD4+ T cells sorted from blood. These TCRs come from a man in his thirties or forties in good health. Each CDR3 is given without its conserved first and last residue. Size is omitted from some rows. Given values are once, few, many or a class for expanded clones.

clone_size v_call cdr3_aa
once TRBV4-1 ASSQAPGVGRRSYEQY
NA TRBV7-3 ASSLQGQNTEAF
NA TRBV6-6 ASSYDRGYEKLF
NA TRBV4-1 ASSQDPFWTGFGFLYLKLF
NA TRBV6-4 ASSHLPGQGYGYT
NA TRBV19 ASSDWTGTQETQY
NA TRBV9 ASSAETGEGFLATNEKLF
NA TRBV7-8 ASSLAVVLAESSYEQY
NA TRBV27 ASSSRAGAETQY
NA TRBV27 ASSSRNGYT
NA TRBV4-1 ASSQSVGLGEPEAF
NA TRBV9 ASSVAREEDTQY
NA TRBV4-2 ASRATDTQY
NA TRBV5-8 ATTLQGFYEQY
NA TRBV4-1 ASSPSGTSSYNEQF
NA TRBV11-3 ASSQRTGQTYNEQF
NA TRBV28 ASSPTLGANEQF
NA TRBV5-1 ASSLAGDTGNTIY
NA TRBV2 ASSEGFGSLASDTQY
NA TRBV19 ASSANPGQGVYGYT
NA TRBV15 ATSMAGTFQETQY
NA TRBV5-5 ASSLAGTASSTDTQY
NA TRBV18 ASSPYENSYDTEAF
NA TRBV5-1 ASSRGASEYEQY
NA TRBV9 ASSVADTLYEQY
NA TRBV15 ATSRAGRTQY
once TRBV18 ASSSVLGPNTEAF
NA TRBV28 ASKGLWSEQF
once TRBV28 ASRGGGLGTDTQY
NA TRBV7-2 ASSALGLSPPYEQY
NA TRBV5-4 ASSLMASGGPVDEQF
NA TRBV5-1 ASSLGLSAGNTIY
NA TRBV7-8 ASSLNGANTGELF
few TRBV9 ASSAGTGGNNEQF
NA TRBV29-1 SVEGDEKLF
NA TRBV7-9 ASSFVGRGSPYNEQF
NA TRBV5-1 ASSPRGSTDTQY
NA TRBV11-3 ASSPGTSGRVDEQF
NA TRBV7-7 ASSSASGVVYEQY
NA TRBV7-9 ASSPGTSGRIGNEQY
NA TRBV4-3 ASSLGLAGGYEQY
NA TRBV2 ASVKSTRAPQH
NA TRBV18 ASFGTSGSRIEQF
NA TRBV5-1 ASSLARGENTGELF
NA TRBV5-1 ASSTAGGHYEQY
NA TRBV5-1 ASSRLAGGSVSGANVLT
NA TRBV9 ASSGVRISSYNEQF
NA TRBV7-2 ASSLSRSSSYEQY
once TRBV10-3 AIPLASGRPGELF
NA TRBV5-6 ASSLGTSTYEQY
NA TRBV18 ASSTVTDNEQF
NA TRBV9 ASSPKAGGFYNEQF
once TRBV4-3 ASSHPSATNTEAF
NA TRBV5-6 ASSRTGGNPNQPQH
NA TRBV5-4 ASSFGQVGNTIY
NA TRBV6-1 ASKIVRAGFYEQF
NA TRBV25-1 ASSPRVGTDTQY
NA TRBV6-6 ASSYYGVPNEQF
NA TRBV6-6 ASQPGPGETQY